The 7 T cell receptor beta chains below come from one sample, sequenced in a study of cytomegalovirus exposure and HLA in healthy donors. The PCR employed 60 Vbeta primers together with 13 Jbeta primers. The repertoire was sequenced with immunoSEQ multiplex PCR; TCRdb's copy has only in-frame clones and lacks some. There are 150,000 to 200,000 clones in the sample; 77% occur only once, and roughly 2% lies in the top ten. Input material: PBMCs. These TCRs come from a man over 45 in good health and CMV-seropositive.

The CDR3 here is CASSPSGGPHNEQFF. The CDR3 coding sequence is TGTGCCAGCAGCCCCTCGGGGGGGCCCCACAATGAGCAGTTCTTC. The chain carries TRBV5-6 and TRBJ2-1, with TRBD2 matching 8 bases. The CDR3 totals 15 residues. J was trimmed by 5 bases and V by 4 bases; bases with no gene match: 8. Germline loops: CDR1 SGHDT, CDR2 YYEEEE.

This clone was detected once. DNA for the CDR3: TGCGCCAGCAGCCAAGGAAGGGACACGATGAACACTGAAGCTTTCTTT. Its translation: CASSQGRDTMNTEAFF. The chain recombines TRBV4-1 with TRBJ1-1, with D perhaps TRBD1 (6 bases). The V end was cut by 1 base, the J end by 0 bases, with 12 bases between. Germline assignment: CDR1 MGHRA and CDR2 YSYEKL. There are 16 residues in the CDR3.

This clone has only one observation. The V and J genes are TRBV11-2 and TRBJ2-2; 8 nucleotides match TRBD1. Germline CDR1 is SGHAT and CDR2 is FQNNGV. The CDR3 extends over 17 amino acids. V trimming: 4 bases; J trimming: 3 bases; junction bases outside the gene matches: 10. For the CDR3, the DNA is TGTGCCAGCAGCTACGGGACAGGCGGTACCTACACCGGGGAGCTGTTTTTT. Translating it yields CASSYGTGGTYTGELFF.

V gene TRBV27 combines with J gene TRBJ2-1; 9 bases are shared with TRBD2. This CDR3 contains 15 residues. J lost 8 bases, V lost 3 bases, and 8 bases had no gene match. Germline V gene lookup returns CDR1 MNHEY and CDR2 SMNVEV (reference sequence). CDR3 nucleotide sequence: TGTGCCAGCAGTTTTAGGACTAGCGTTTGGTATGAGCAGTTCTTC. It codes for CASSFRTSVWYEQFF.

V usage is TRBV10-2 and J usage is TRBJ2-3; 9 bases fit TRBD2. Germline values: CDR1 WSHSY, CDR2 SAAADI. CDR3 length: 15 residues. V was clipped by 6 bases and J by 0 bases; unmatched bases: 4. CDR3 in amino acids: CASSPSGVSTDTQYF. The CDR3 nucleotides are TGCGCCAGCAGCCCTAGCGGGGTTAGCACAGATACGCAGTATTTT.

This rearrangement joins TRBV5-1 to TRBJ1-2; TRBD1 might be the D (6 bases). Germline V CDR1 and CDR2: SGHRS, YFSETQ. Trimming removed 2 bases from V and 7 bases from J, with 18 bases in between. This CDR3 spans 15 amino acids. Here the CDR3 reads CASSLDGTSALGYTF. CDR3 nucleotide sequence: TGCGCCAGCAGCTTAGACGGGACATCGGCTCTTGGCTACACCTTC.

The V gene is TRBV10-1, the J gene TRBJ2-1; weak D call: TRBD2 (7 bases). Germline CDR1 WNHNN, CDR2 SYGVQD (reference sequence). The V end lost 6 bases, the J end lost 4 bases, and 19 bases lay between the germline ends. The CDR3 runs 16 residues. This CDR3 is CASSPGGLAAYNEQFF. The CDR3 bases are TGCGCCAGCAGCCCCGGGGGGCTAGCGGCTTACAATGAGCAGTTCTTC.